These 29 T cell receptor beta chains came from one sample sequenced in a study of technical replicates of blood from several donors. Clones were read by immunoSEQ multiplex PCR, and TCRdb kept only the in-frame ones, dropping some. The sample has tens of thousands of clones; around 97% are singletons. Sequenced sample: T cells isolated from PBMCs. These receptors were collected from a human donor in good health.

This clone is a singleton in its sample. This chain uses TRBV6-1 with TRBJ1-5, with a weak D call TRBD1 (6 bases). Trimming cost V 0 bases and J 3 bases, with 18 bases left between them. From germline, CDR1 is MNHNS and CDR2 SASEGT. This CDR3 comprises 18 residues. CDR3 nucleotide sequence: TGTGCCAGCAGTGAAGCTTATCCGGGACAAGTAGCCAATCAGCCCCAGCATTTT. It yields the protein CASSEAYPGQVANQPQHF.

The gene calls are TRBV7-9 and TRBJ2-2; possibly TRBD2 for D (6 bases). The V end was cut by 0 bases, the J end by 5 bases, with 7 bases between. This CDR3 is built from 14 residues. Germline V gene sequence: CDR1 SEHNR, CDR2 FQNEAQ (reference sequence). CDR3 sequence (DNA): TGTGCCAGCAGCTTAGCAGGGAGGACCGGGGAGCTGTTTTTT. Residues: CASSLAGRTGELFF.

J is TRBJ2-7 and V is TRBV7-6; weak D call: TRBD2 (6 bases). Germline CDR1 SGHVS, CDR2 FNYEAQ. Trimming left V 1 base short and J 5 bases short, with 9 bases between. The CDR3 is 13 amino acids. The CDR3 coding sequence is TGTGCCAGCAGCTTAGATTGGGGGGACGAGCAGTACTTC. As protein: CASSLDWGDEQYF.

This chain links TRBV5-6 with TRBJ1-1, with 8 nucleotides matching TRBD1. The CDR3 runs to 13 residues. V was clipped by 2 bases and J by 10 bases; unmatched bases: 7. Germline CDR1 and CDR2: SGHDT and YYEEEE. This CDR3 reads CASSFGQGRGAFF. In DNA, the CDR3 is TGTGCCAGCAGCTTTGGACAGGGAAGGGGAGCTTTCTTT.

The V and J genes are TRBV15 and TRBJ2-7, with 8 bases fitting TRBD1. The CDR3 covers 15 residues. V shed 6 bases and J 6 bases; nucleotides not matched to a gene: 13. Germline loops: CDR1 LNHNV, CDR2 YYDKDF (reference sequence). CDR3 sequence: CATSPGGAFQAEQYF. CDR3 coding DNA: TGTGCCACCAGTCCAGGGGGCGCATTTCAGGCCGAGCAGTACTTC.

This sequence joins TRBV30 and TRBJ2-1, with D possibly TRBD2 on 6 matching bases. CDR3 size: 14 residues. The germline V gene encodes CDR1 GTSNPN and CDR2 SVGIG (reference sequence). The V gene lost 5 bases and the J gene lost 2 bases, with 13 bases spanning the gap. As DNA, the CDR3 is TGTGCCTGGCTCGGGGGAGTGCCCTACAATGAGCAGTTCTTC. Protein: CAWLGGVPYNEQFF.

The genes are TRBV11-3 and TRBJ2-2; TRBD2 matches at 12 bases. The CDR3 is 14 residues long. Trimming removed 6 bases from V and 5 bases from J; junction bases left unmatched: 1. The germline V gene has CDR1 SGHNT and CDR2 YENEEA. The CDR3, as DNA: TGTGCCAGCAGACTAGCGGGAGGAACCGGGGAGCTGTTTTTT. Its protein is CASRLAGGTGELFF.

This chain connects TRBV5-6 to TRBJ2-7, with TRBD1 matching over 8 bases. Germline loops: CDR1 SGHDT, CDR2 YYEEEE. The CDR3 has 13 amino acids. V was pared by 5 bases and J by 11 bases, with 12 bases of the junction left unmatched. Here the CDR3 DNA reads TGTGCCAGCAGGGTGCAGGGGGCCCTCTCGGAGTACTTC. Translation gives CASRVQGALSEYF.

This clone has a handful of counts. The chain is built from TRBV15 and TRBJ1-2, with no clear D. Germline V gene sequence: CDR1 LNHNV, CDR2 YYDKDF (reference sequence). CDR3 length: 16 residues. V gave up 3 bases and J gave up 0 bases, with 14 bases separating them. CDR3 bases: TGTGCCACCAGCAGTTACGTCCCTACAGCTAACTATGGCTACACCTTC. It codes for CATSSYVPTANYGYTF.

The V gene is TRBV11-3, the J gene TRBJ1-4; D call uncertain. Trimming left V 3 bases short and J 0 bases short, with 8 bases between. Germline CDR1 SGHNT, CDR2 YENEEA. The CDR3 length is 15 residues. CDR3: CASSFRVSTNEKLFF. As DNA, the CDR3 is TGTGCCAGCAGCTTCCGGGTATCAACTAATGAAAAACTGTTTTTT. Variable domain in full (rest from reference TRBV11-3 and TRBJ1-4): EAGVVQSPRYKIIEKKQPVAFWCNPISGHNTLYWYLQNLGQGPELLIRYENEEAVDDSQLPKDRFSAERLKGVDSTLKIQPAELGDSAVYLCASSFRVSTNEKLFFGSGTQLSVL.

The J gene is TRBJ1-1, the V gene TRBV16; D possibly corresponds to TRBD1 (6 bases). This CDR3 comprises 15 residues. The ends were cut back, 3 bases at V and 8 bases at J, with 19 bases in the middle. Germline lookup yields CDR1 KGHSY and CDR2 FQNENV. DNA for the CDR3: TGTGCCAGCAGCCAGAATGGCCCAGGGGCCCCCGAAGCTTTCTTT. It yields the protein CASSQNGPGAPEAFF.

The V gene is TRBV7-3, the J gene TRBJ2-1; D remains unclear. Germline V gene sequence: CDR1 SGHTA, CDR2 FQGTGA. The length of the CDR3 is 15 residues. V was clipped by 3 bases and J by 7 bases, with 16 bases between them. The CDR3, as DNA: TGTGCCAGCAGCTTCAGGCCTACCTCTGGTAATGAGCAGTTCTTC. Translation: CASSFRPTSGNEQFF.

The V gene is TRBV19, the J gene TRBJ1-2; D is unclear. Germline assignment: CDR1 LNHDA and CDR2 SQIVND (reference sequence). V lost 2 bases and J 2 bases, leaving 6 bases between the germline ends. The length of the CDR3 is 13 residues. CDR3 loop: CASSINQNYGYTF. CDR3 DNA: TGTGCCAGTAGTATAAACCAGAACTATGGCTACACCTTC.

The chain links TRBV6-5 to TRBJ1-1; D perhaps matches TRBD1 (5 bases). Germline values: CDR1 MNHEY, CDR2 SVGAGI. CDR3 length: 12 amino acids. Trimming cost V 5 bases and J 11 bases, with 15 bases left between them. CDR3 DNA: TGTGCCAGCAGTGAGACAGCTACGGAGGCTTTCTTT. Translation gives CASSETATEAFF.

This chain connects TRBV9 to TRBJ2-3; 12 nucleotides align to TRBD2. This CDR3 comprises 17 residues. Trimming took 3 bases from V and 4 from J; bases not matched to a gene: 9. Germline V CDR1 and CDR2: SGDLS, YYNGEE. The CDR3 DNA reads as TGTGCCAGCAGCGGACAGACTAGCGGGAGAACCTCAGATACGCAGTATTTT. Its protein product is CASSGQTSGRTSDTQYF.

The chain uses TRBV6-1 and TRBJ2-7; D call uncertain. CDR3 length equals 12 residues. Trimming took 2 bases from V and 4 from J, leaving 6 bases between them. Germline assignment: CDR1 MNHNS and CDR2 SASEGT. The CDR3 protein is CASSEYSYEQYF. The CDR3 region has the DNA TGTGCCAGCAGTGAATACAGTTACGAGCAGTACTTC.

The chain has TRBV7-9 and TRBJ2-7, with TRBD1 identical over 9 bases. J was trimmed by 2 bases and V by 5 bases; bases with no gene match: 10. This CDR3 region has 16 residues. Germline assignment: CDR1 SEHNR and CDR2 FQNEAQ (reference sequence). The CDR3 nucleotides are TGTGCCAGCAGCCCAATATTGACAGGGGGGACCTACGAGCAGTACTTC. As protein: CASSPILTGGTYEQYF.

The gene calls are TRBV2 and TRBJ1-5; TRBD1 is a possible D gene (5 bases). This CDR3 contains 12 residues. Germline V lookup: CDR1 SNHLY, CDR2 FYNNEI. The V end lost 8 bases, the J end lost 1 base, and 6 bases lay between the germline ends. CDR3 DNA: TGTGCCAGCCAGGGCAGCAATCAGCCCCAGCATTTT. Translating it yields CASQGSNQPQHF.

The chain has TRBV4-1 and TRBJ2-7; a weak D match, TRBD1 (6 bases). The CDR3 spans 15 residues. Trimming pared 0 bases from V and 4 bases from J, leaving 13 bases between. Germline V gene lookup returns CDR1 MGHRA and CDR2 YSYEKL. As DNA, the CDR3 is TGCGCCAGCAGCCAAGATGGAAGGGGGAAATACGAGCAGTACTTC. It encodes CASSQDGRGKYEQYF.

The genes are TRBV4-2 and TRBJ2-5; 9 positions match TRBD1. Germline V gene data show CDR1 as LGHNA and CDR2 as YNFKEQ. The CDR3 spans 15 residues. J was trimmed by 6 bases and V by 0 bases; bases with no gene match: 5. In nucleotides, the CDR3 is TGTGCCAGCAGCCAAGATCTTGGACAGGGGAAGACCCAGTACTTC. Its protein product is CASSQDLGQGKTQYF.

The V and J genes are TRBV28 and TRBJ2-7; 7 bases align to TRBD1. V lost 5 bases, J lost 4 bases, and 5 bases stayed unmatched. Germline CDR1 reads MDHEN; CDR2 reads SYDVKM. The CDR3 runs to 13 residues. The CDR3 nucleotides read TGTGCCAGCAGTCCCGGACAGGTATACGAGCAGTACTTC. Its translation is CASSPGQVYEQYF.

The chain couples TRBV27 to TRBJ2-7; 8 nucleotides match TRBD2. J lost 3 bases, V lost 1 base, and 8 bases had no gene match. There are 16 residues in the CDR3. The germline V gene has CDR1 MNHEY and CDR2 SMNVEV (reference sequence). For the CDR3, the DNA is TGTGCCAGCAGTTTATATGCGGGAGGAGGGTACTACGAGCAGTACTTC. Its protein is CASSLYAGGGYYEQYF.

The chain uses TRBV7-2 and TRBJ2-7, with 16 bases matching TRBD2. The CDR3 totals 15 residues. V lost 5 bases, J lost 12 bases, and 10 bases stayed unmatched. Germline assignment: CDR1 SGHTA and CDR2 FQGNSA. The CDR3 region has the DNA TGTGCCAGCAGCCCTTCCGGGACTAGCGGGAGGGGGGGGTACTTC. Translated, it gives CASSPSGTSGRGGYF.

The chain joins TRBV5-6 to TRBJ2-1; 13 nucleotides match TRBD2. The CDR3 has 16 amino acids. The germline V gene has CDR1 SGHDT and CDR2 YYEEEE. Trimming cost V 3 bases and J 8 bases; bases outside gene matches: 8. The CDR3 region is CASSWGTSGIVDEQFF. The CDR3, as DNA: TGTGCCAGCAGCTGGGGGACTAGCGGGATAGTCGATGAGCAGTTCTTC.

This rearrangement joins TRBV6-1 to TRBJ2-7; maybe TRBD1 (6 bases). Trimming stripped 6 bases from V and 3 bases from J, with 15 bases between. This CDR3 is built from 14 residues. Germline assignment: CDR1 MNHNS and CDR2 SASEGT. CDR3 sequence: CASRLQGWNYEQYF. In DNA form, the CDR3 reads TGTGCCAGCAGGCTACAGGGTTGGAACTACGAGCAGTACTTC.

CDR3 sequence: CASSPSTATYEQYF. The CDR3 DNA is TGTGCCAGCAGCCCTTCGACAGCAACCTACGAGCAGTACTTC. V gene TRBV9 combines with J gene TRBJ2-7, with D possibly TRBD1 on 5 matching bases. Germline CDR1 and CDR2: SGDLS and YYNGEE. Trimming pared 4 bases from V and 2 bases from J, leaving 13 bases between. This CDR3 is 14 amino acids long.

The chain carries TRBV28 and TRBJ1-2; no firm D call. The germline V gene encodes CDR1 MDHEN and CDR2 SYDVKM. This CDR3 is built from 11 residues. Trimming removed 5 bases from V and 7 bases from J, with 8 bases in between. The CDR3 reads CASSLEFGYTF. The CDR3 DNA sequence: TGTGCCAGCAGTCTAGAGTTTGGCTACACCTTC.

DNA of the CDR3: TGTGCCAGCAGCTCTAGTTTTACTAGCGGGAGCTTACCTGGGGCCAACGTCCTGACTTTC. The encoded protein is CASSSSFTSGSLPGANVLTF. This rearrangement joins TRBV7-3 to TRBJ2-6; 11 bases are shared with TRBD2. The CDR3 consists of 20 residues. V was pared by 4 bases and J by 2 bases, with 13 bases of the junction left unmatched. Germline values: CDR1 SGHTA, CDR2 FQGTGA.

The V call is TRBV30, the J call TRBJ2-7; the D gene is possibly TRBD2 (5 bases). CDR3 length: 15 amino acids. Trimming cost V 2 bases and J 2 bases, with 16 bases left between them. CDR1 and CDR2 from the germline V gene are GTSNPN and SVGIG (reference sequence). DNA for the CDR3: TGTGCCTGGAGTACCGAGGGTAGGCGGACCTACGAGCAGTACTTC. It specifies CAWSTEGRRTYEQYF. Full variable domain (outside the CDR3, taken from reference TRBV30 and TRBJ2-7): SQTIHQWPATLVQPVGSPLSLECTVEGTSNPNLYWYRQAAGRGLQLLFYSVGIGQISSEVPQNLSASRPQDRQFILSSKKLLLSDSGFYLCAWSTEGRRTYEQYFGPGTRLTVT.